This T cell receptor (beta chain) was recovered during a study of blood T cell repertoires in COVID-19. About the research overall: Researchers got acute and convalescent COVID-19 samples from the United States, Italy and Spain. In each case, the material was cDNA or gDNA derived from T cells, B-cell-depleted T cells, or PBMCs.

Per the study methods: Estimation of nucleated cell counts was performed using reference gene primer amplification. The data were produced by immunoSEQ multiplex PCR, yet TCRdb's version contains in-frame clones alone and is incomplete. From that table come the V and J calls and clone size; the DNA was used to work out D and trimming. Altogether about 49,000 clones are present, 82% being singletons, with the ten largest covering around 2.8%. Material: peripheral blood. This clonotype was obtained from a woman aged 55-70 years with acute or convalescent COVID-19.

CDR3 coding DNA: TGTGCCTGCGACAGGGGCACTGAAGCTTTCTTT. This codes for CACDRGTEAFF. The V and J genes are TRBV30 and TRBJ1-1; TRBD1 matches 8 bases. Trimming removed 6 bases from V and 4 bases from J; junction bases left unmatched: 1. The germline V gene has CDR1 GTSNPN and CDR2 SVGIG (reference sequence). The CDR3 length is 11 residues. The entire variable domain, with the rest obtained from reference TRBV30 and TRBJ1-1, is as follows: SQTIHQWPATLVQPVGSPLSLECTVEGTSNPNLYWYRQAAGRGLQLLFYSVGIGQISSEVPQNLSASRPQDRQFILSSKKLLLSDSGFYLCACDRGTEAFFGQGTRLTVV.